These T cell receptor beta chains were read from a single sample in a study of post-analysis software for immune sequencing data. Using its own MiXCR run on the PCR reads, TCRdb lists one record per CDR3 protein. Here the sample spans approximately 570,000 distinct CDR3 sequences, roughly 46% being singletons. Sequenced: blood. These receptors were obtained from a girl between 10 and 17 years old with multiple sclerosis. Both conserved end residues are part of each CDR3. The D gene is left open where the match is weak. Clone size is stated in some rows and not others, as once, few, many or a class when expanded.

>13|TRBJ1-1|.|TRBV6-5|few
TGTGCCAGCAGCCGAAGACAGAACACTGAAGCTTTCTTT
CASSRRQNTEAFF
>14|TRBJ2-7|.|TRBV5-1|.
TGCGCCAGCAGCCCGACGGCGCGGGCGGGTGAGCAGTACTTC
CASSPTARAGEQYF
>12|TRBJ2-5|.|TRBV4-1|.
TGCGCCGGCAGCCAAGATGGGGGAGAGCAGTACTTC
CAGSQDGGEQYF
>12|TRBJ1-1|.|TRBV4-1|.
TGCGCCAGCAGCCAAGAGGGAAGGGTTGCTTTCTTT
CASSQEGRVAFF
>14|TRBJ1-5|.|TRBV9|.
TGTGCCAGCAGCGTAGACCCTAGCAATCAGCCCCAGCATTTT
CASSVDPSNQPQHF
>15|TRBJ2-7|TRBD1|TRBV7-9|.
TGTGCCAGCAGCCCTAGGGGCGCCAGGGGGTACGAGCAGTACTTC
CASSPRGARGYEQYF
>14|TRBJ2-7|.|TRBV7-2|once
TGTGCCAGCAGCCCCAATATGGTCTCCTACGAGCAGTACTTC
CASSPNMVSYEQYF
>16|TRBJ2-7|TRBD1|TRBV13|.
TGTGCCAGCAGCCCAACCCCGGGACAGGGGGCCTACGAGCAGTACTTC
CASSPTPGQGAYEQYF
>18|TRBJ2-1|.|TRBV24-1|.
TGTGCCACCAGTGGGGGCTGGGGGAATCCCCTCCGTTACAATGAGCAGTTCTTC
CATSGGWGNPLRYNEQFF
>16|TRBJ2-1|TRBD2|TRBV5-1|.
TGCGCCAGCAGCTTGAGTGTGGGACTAGTAAACAATGAGCAGTTCTTC
CASSLSVGLVNNEQFF
>13|TRBJ2-1|TRBD2|TRBV29-1|.
TGCAGCGTGGGGACTAGCGGATACAATGAGCAGTTCTTC
CSVGTSGYNEQFF
>15|TRBJ2-3|.|TRBV2|once
TGTGCCAGCAGTGAGTCTCGACAGTCCACAGATACGCAGTATTTT
CASSESRQSTDTQYF
>14|TRBJ1-1|TRBD1|TRBV5-1|.
TGCGCCAGCAGCTCTAGACAGGGGGATGCTGAAGCTTTCTTT
CASSSRQGDAEAFF
>13|TRBJ1-2|.|TRBV29-1|.
TGCAGCGCCCACCTGGGGGAGGGCTATGGCTACACCTTC
CSAHLGEGYGYTF
>17|TRBJ2-5|TRBD2|TRBV3-1|once
TGTGCCAGCAGCCAAGGGACTAGCGGGGGTCCTAGAGAGACCCAGTACTTC
CASSQGTSGGPRETQYF
>12|TRBJ1-1|TRBD1|TRBV7-9|.
TGTGCCAGCAGCTTAGCAGACAGGGACGCTTTCTTT
CASSLADRDAFF
>14|TRBJ1-5|.|TRBV20-1|.
TGCAGTGCTAGTGTTGCAGGGTTCAATCAGCCCCAGCATTTT
CSASVAGFNQPQHF
>21|TRBJ2-6|.|TRBV6-5|few
TGTGCCAGCAGTTACTCGAAACCGGCACTCCTGTCATCCGCTGGGGCCAACGTCCTGACTTTC
CASSYSKPALLSSAGANVLTF
>13|TRBJ1-2|TRBD1|TRBV10-3|once
TGTGCCATCAGTGAGTCCGGGACAGGGAGCTACACCTTC
CAISESGTGSYTF
>16|TRBJ2-1|.|TRBV4-1|.
TGCGCCAGCAACCAAGGGGCAGTTCCCTCCTACAATGAGCAGTTCTTC
CASNQGAVPSYNEQFF
>16|TRBJ2-7|TRBD2|TRBV4-1|.
TGCGCCAGCAGCCCCGGCCCGGGACTAGCGTCATACGAGCAGTACTTC
CASSPGPGLASYEQYF
>14|TRBJ1-2|.|TRBV6-6|.
TGTGCCAGCAGTTACTCGTGGACGGTCTATGGCTACACCTTC
CASSYSWTVYGYTF
>13|TRBJ1-2|TRBD1|TRBV7-2|.
TGTGCCAGCAGCCCATCGGGACAGTATGGCTACACCTTC
CASSPSGQYGYTF
>16|TRBJ2-7|.|TRBV10-3|few
TGTGCCATCAGTGACTCATTCGCAGGGAGAGCCTACGAGCAGTACTTC
CAISDSFAGRAYEQYF
>14|TRBJ1-1|.|TRBV5-1|.
TGCGCCAGCAGCTTGGCAGGGGTGGGCACTGAAGCTTTCTTT
CASSLAGVGTEAFF
>15|TRBJ2-5|TRBD1|TRBV9|few
TGTGCCAGCAGCGGACAGGGGGCGAGGGCAGAGACCCAGTACTTC
CASSGQGARAETQYF
>16|TRBJ2-7|.|TRBV24-1|.
TGTGCCACCAGTGAACCGGGCCCGCATCCTGGCTACGAGCAGTACTTC
CATSEPGPHPGYEQYF
>11|TRBJ2-7|.|TRBV5-1|few
TGCGCCAGCAGCTCCTCGGGCGGGCAGTACTTC
CASSSSGGQYF
>11|TRBJ1-1|TRBD1|TRBV12-3/TRBV12-4|.
TGTGCCAGCAGGGCAGGGGGACAAGCTTTCTTT
CASRAGGQAFF
>13|TRBJ2-7|.|TRBV10-3|few
TGTGCCATCAGCTGGACAGAATCCTACGAGCAGTACTTC
CAISWTESYEQYF
>17|TRBJ1-2|TRBD1|TRBV5-1|.
TGCGCCAGCAGCTTTAGGAGGACAGGGGGCTTCAACTATGGCTACACCTTC
CASSFRRTGGFNYGYTF
>14|TRBJ2-5|.|TRBV5-8|few
TGTGCCAGCAGCGAACCTCCGTCGGGGGAGACCCAGTACTTC
CASSEPPSGETQYF
>13|TRBJ1-5|.|TRBV4-1|once
TGCGCCAGCAGCCAAGCGGAGCGGCAGCCCCAGCATTTT
CASSQAERQPQHF
>15|TRBJ2-3|.|TRBV6-4|few
TGTGCCAGCAGTGACTCGACGGGGGCCACAGATACGCAGTATTTT
CASSDSTGATDTQYF
>12|TRBJ2-1|.|TRBV20-1|once
TGCAGTGCTACCGTGCAGTCGAATGAGCAGTTCTTC
CSATVQSNEQFF
>14|TRBJ2-5|.|TRBV5-1|few
TGCGCCAGCAACCCCGGCGTGCTCCAAGAGACCCAGTACTTC
CASNPGVLQETQYF
>16|TRBJ2-7|.|TRBV7-2|many
TGTGCCAGCAGCTTAGATATGTCAGCGGTTGGGCTAGAGCAGTACTTC
CASSLDMSAVGLEQYF
>16|TRBJ2-6|.|TRBV5-1|few
TGCGCCAGCAGCTTGGGGTACGGGTCTGGGGCCAACGTCCTGACTTTC
CASSLGYGSGANVLTF
>15|TRBJ2-1|.|TRBV29-1|.
TGCAGCCCGATCCTGGGCGGAGGGGTCGGTGGTGAGCAGTTCTTC
CSPILGGGVGGEQFF
>18|TRBJ2-6|TRBD1|TRBV7-9|.
TGTGCCAGCAGCTTCGGGACAGTTTTATCCTCTGGGGCCAACGTCCTGACTTTC
CASSFGTVLSSGANVLTF
>15|TRBJ1-4|.|TRBV7-2|.
TGTGCCAGCAGCTTAGGTTCGGGAGTTGATGAAAAACTGTTTTTT
CASSLGSGVDEKLFF
>15|TRBJ2-5|TRBD2|TRBV5-1|.
TGCGCCAGCAGCCCCTCGTTGGCGGGAGAAGAGACCCAGTACTTC
CASSPSLAGEETQYF
>16|TRBJ2-1|TRBD2|TRBV6-1|.
TGTGCCAGCAGTGTCCCCTGGGGCGGGGGGGCAAATGAGCAGTTCTTC
CASSVPWGGGANEQFF
>17|TRBJ2-1|.|TRBV27|.
TGTGCCAGCAGTAAACAGGGTCAGATTCTCACCTACAATGAGCAGTTCTTC
CASSKQGQILTYNEQFF
>14|TRBJ2-7|TRBD1|TRBV6-6|.
TGTGCCAGCAGGGGGACAGGGGGCTTCGACGAGCAGTACTTC
CASRGTGGFDEQYF
>16|TRBJ2-3|TRBD2|TRBV5-6|.
TGTGCCAGCAGCTTGGAGGGACTAGCGGGGGCAGATACGCAGTATTTT
CASSLEGLAGADTQYF
>13|TRBJ2-6|.|TRBV5-6|.
TGTGCCAGCAGCGCGTCTGGGGCCAACGTCCTGACTTTC
CASSASGANVLTF
>11|TRBJ2-1|.|TRBV7-3|few
TGTGCCAGCAGCCTCGGGGGCCAGCAGTTCTTC
CASSLGGQQFF
>16|TRBJ2-1|.|TRBV4-2|.
TGTGCCAGCAGCCAAGAAAACCCTGGGGCCTACAATGAGCAGTTCTTC
CASSQENPGAYNEQFF